These 20 T cell receptor beta chains were sequenced from one sample in a study of blood T cells in healthy people across ages. Primers used in a second PCR of about 6 to 11 cycles were a sample-barcoded 5' primer and a J-beta primer mix. In TCRdb, the 5' RACE reads were re-called with MiXCR into one record per CDR3 protein. The sample gives over a million distinct CDR3 sequences, around 59% of which show up once; more than 6% is in the top ten. Sequencing used blood. The receptors stem from a man between 18 and 35 years old in good health.

The chain is built from TRBV7-9 and TRBJ2-2; D may be TRBD1 or TRBD2 (5 bases each). The CDR3 covers 15 residues. Deletions cut 6 bases from V and 7 bases from J, with 18 bases between. The germline CDR1 and CDR2 sequences are SEHNR and FQNEAQ (reference sequence). This CDR3 reads CASRIRGEELGELFF. The CDR3 DNA is TGTGCCAGCAGGATCCGGGGCGAGGAACTCGGGGAGCTGTTTTTT.

This chain uses TRBV5-6 with TRBJ2-7, with 7 bases identical to TRBD1. CDR1 is SGHDT, CDR2 YYEEEE, per germline. Trimming removed 3 bases from V and 0 bases from J; junction bases left unmatched: 9. The CDR3 spans 16 residues. Here the CDR3 reads CASSSFRTGDSYEQYF. DNA of the CDR3: TGTGCCAGCAGCTCCTTCCGGACAGGAGACTCCTACGAGCAGTACTTC.

V gene TRBV15 combines with J gene TRBJ2-7, with D perhaps assigned TRBD1 or TRBD2 (6 bases each). Deletions cut 1 base from V and 1 base from J, with 17 bases between. CDR3 length: 17 residues. Germline V gene data show CDR1 as LNHNV and CDR2 as YYDKDF (reference sequence). DNA for the CDR3: TGTGCCACCAGCAGAGGAGGGGGGTTGGGTGTTTCCTACGAGCAGTACTTC. Translation gives CATSRGGGLGVSYEQYF.

The chain joins TRBV5-1 to TRBJ2-1; 8 bases align to TRBD2. Germline V gene data show CDR1 as SGHRS and CDR2 as YFSETQ. The CDR3 contains 14 residues. J lost 8 bases, V lost 4 bases, and 8 bases had no gene match. CDR3 sequence: CASSPPGLGYEQFF. CDR3 coding DNA: TGCGCCAGCAGCCCCCCGGGACTAGGATATGAGCAGTTCTTC.

The chain has TRBV7-2 and TRBJ1-6; D gene uncertain. V was shortened by 3 bases and J by 8 bases, with 14 bases between the two germline ends. Germline loops: CDR1 SGHTA, CDR2 FQGNSA. The CDR3 sequence is 15 residues long. CDR3 DNA sequence: TGTGCCAGCAGCTTTAGACAAGGGTCGGATTCACCCCTCCACTTT. It yields the protein CASSFRQGSDSPLHF. Supplemented by reference TRBV7-2 and TRBJ1-6, the full variable domain reads GAGVSQSPSNKVTEKGKDVELRCDPISGHTALYWYRQSLGQGLEFLIYFQGNSAPDKSGLPSDRFSAERTGGSVSTLTIQRTQQEDSAVYLCASSFRQGSDSPLHFGNGTRLTVT.

This rearrangement joins TRBV6-1 to TRBJ1-1, with unresolved D. Trimming cost V 0 bases and J 5 bases, with 19 bases left between them. The CDR3 has 17 amino acids. In germline, CDR1 is MNHNS, CDR2 SASEGT. Here the CDR3 reads CASSEAHTIVVGTEAFF. The CDR3 coding sequence is TGTGCCAGCAGTGAAGCGCACACGATAGTCGTGGGTACTGAAGCTTTCTTT.

V gene TRBV6-5 combines with J gene TRBJ1-4; 9 bases match TRBD1. CDR3 length: 14 amino acids. V lost 2 bases, J lost 8 bases, and 3 bases stayed unmatched. Looked up from germline, CDR1 is MNHEY and CDR2 is SVGAGI. The CDR3 bases are TGTGCCAGCAGTTACGCCGGACAGGGGGAAAAACTGTTTTTT. Protein sequence: CASSYAGQGEKLFF.

This clonotype has just a few counts. This chain joins TRBV5-1 and TRBJ2-1; the D gene could be TRBD1 or TRBD2 (6 bases each). The germline V gene encodes CDR1 SGHRS and CDR2 YFSETQ. V dropped 0 bases and J dropped 6 bases, with 13 bases sitting between them. CDR3 length: 15 residues. For the CDR3, the DNA is TGCGCCAGCAGCTTGGCTGGGGGGCTGGGCAATGAGCAGTTCTTC. Translation gives CASSLAGGLGNEQFF.

The chain has TRBV29-1 and TRBJ2-1, with D perhaps matching TRBD1 or TRBD2 (6 bases each). V was pared by 3 bases and J by 7 bases, with 10 bases between. Germline values: CDR1 SQVTM, CDR2 ANQGSEA. The CDR3 length is 12 residues. CDR3 sequence reads: CSVEEGVNEQFF. The CDR3 DNA reads as TGCAGCGTTGAGGAGGGGGTGAATGAGCAGTTCTTC.

The V and J genes are TRBV29-1 and TRBJ2-5; D ambiguous. Germline lookup yields CDR1 SQVTM and CDR2 ANQGSEA. Trimming shortened V by 4 bases and J by 3 bases, and 9 bases separated the two germline ends. This CDR3 is built from 12 residues. Here the CDR3 reads CSVVPTEETQYF. In DNA form, the CDR3 reads TGCAGCGTTGTACCCACCGAAGAGACCCAGTACTTC.

The chain has TRBV27 and TRBJ2-7, with D possibly matching TRBD1 (6 bases). The CDR3 sequence is 14 residues long. Looked up from germline, CDR1 is MNHEY and CDR2 is SMNVEV (reference sequence). V lost 3 bases and J 4 bases, leaving 13 bases between the germline ends. The CDR3 DNA is TGTGCCAGCAGTTTTGCAGGGGCTATTTACGAGCAGTACTTC. This gives the protein CASSFAGAIYEQYF.

The chain employs TRBV2 and TRBJ2-3; TRBD1 might be the D (6 bases). In germline, CDR1 is SNHLY, CDR2 FYNNEI. V was pared by 6 bases and J by 1 base, with 11 bases between. CDR3 size: 14 residues. DNA for the CDR3: TGTGCCAGCAGCGGGGACATAGGCACAGATACGCAGTATTTT. This gives the protein CASSGDIGTDTQYF. Based on the CDR3 plus reference TRBV2 and TRBJ2-3, the full variable domain is EPEVTQTPSHQVTQMGQEVILRCVPISNHLYFYWYRQILGQKVEFLVSFYNNEISEKSEIFDDQFSVERPDGSNFTLKIRSTKLEDSAMYFCASSGDIGTDTQYFGPGTRLTVL.

CDR3 sequence: CASSNWSYCGYTF. For the CDR3, the DNA is TGTGCCAGCAGCAACTGGAGTTACTGTGGCTACACCTTC. The V gene is TRBV6-2 or TRBV6-3, the J gene TRBJ1-2, with D uncertain. Germline lookup yields CDR1 MNHEY and CDR2 SVGEGT. V lost 6 bases and J lost 7, with 15 bases in between. The CDR3 has 13 amino acids.

This chain uses TRBV4-2 with TRBJ2-7; D gene ambiguous. Trimming left V 0 bases short and J 1 base short, with 10 bases between. The CDR3 spans 15 residues. Germline-derived CDR1 and CDR2 are LGHNA and YNFKEQ. As DNA, the CDR3 is TGTGCCAGCAGCCAAGATCTTGGGATGTCCTACGAGCAGTACTTC. It yields the protein CASSQDLGMSYEQYF.

The CDR3 sequence: CASSPPSGTVDTQYF. CDR3 bases: TGTGCCAGCAGTCCCCCGAGCGGGACAGTGGATACGCAGTATTTT. The chain employs TRBV28 and TRBJ2-3; the D call may be TRBD1 or TRBD2 (7 bases each). The CDR3 loop spans 15 amino acids. Germline CDR1 and CDR2: MDHEN and SYDVKM. The V and J ends lost 5 bases and 6 bases respectively, with 18 bases between them.

Written as DNA, the CDR3 is TGTGCCAGCAGTGAAGCTAACCCCCGGCCCTACAATGAGCAGTTCTTC. It codes for CASSEANPRPYNEQFF. The chain combines TRBV6-1 with TRBJ2-1; no clear D. CDR3 size: 16 residues. Looked up from germline, CDR1 is MNHNS and CDR2 is SASEGT. The ends were cut back, 0 bases at V and 2 bases at J, with 11 bases in the middle.

The chain joins TRBV9 to TRBJ2-3; TRBD1 agrees at 7 bases. CDR3 size: 15 residues. V was clipped by 4 bases and J by 0 bases; unmatched bases: 5. Germline loops: CDR1 SGDLS, CDR2 YYNGEE. The CDR3 reads CASSPQGVSTDTQYF. The CDR3 region has the DNA TGTGCCAGCAGCCCGCAGGGGGTCAGCACAGATACGCAGTATTTT. Complete variable domain (other parts from reference TRBV9 and TRBJ2-3): DSGVTQTPKHLITATGQRVTLRCSPRSGDLSVYWYQQSLDQGLQFLIQYYNGEERAKGNILERFSAQQFPDLHSELNLSSLELGDSALYFCASSPQGVSTDTQYFGPGTRLTVL.

This clonotype showed up just a few times. The chain uses TRBV20-1 and TRBJ2-7; D is ambiguous. The length of the CDR3 is 11 residues. Per the germline V gene, CDR1 is DFQATT and CDR2 is SNEGSKA (reference sequence). Trimming stripped 4 bases from V and 3 bases from J, with 7 bases between. The CDR3 region is CSAKADYEQYF. In DNA, the CDR3 is TGCAGTGCTAAGGCTGACTACGAGCAGTACTTC.

The chain joins TRBV20-1 to TRBJ1-1; TRBD1 matches at 8 bases. CDR1 and CDR2 (germline): DFQATT, SNEGSKA (reference sequence). V trimming: 3 bases; J trimming: 0 bases; junction bases outside the gene matches: 15. This CDR3 spans 18 amino acids. In DNA, the CDR3 is TGCAGTGCTAGGGGGCTCGGACAGGGTCTGGAAATGAACACTGAAGCTTTCTTT. Its protein is CSARGLGQGLEMNTEAFF.

The rearrangement uses TRBV4-2 and TRBJ2-7; perhaps TRBD1 as D (5 bases). The germline V and J ends were trimmed by 0 bases and 9 bases, with 12 bases remaining between them. There are 13 residues in the CDR3. Germline-derived CDR1 and CDR2 are LGHNA and YNFKEQ. The CDR3 here is CASSQELDRGQYF. For the CDR3, the DNA is TGTGCCAGCAGCCAAGAATTAGACAGAGGGCAGTACTTC.